This T cell receptor (beta chain) was found in a study of early T cells in non-severe SARS-CoV-2 infection. Overall study: Bulk RNA taken from unsorted whole blood was sequenced, leaving chains unpaired.

This clonotype has a count of ten or more. Researchers tagged individual cDNA molecules with unique molecular identifiers. TCRdb reanalysed the 5' RACE reads using MiXCR and keeps one entry per CDR3 protein. The sample records roughly 46,000 distinct CDR3 sequences, roughly 5% being singletons. This CDR3 contains 14 residues. J was trimmed by 9 bases and V by 4 bases; bases with no gene match: 4. CDR1 is MRHNA and CDR2 is SNTAGT in the germline V gene. The sequence derives from an adult who was a healthcare worker with PCR-confirmed SARS-CoV-2 infection or an uninfected control (not recorded which). The specimen comprised whole blood, sampled at baseline. This chain links TRBV6-4 with TRBJ2-1; 12 bases line up with TRBD2. The CDR3 protein is CASSGLAGVGEQFF. CDR3 DNA sequence: TGTGCCAGCAGTGGACTAGCGGGAGTCGGTGAGCAGTTCTTC.